Sequencing of this T cell receptor (beta chain) was carried out in a study of siplizumab effects on memory and regulatory T cells. Whole-study findings and limits: Where siplizumab was present, mappable alloreactive CD4+ clones averaged almost 70% Treg-derived, compared with around 27% in controls.

Note on this clone: Its specificity is not known. Compared with germline, one end of the junction differs, possibly owing to a read error. Other DNA variants within this sample encode the same CDR3.

Germline V lookup: CDR1 SGHNT, CDR2 YYREEE (reference sequence). This CDR3 is built from 15 residues. Only in-frame clones appear in the TCRdb table, and some are missing; sequencing was by immunoSEQ multiplex PCR. This table has approximately 60,000 clones, around 80% appearing once. The source material was memory CD4+ T cells sorted from blood. The V and J genes are TRBV5-4 and TRBJ2-7; 8 bases match TRBD2. The source is a human donor in good health. DNA of the CDR3: TGTGCCAGCAGGTTGGACGGGGGGGCCTTCTACGAGCAATACTTC. It codes for CASRLDGGAFYEQYF.